These 8 T cell receptor beta chains originate from one sample sequenced in a study of cytotoxic CD8 clonotypes in ibrutinib-treated CLL. Using immunoSEQ multiplex PCR, the repertoire was profiled, and TCRdb retains in-frame clones only, with some absent. This sample has approximately 91,000 clones, with 70% to 80% found just once. The sequencing used PBMCs, collected after 12 months of ibrutinib treatment. These TCRs come from a human donor with chronic lymphocytic leukemia.

The rearrangement joins TRBV7-3 to TRBJ2-2; D gene unclear. The CDR3 consists of 13 residues. CDR1 is SGHTA, CDR2 FQGTGA, per germline. The V and J ends lost 5 bases and 6 bases respectively, with 10 bases between them. CDR3 sequence: CASSPKGAGELFF. CDR3 coding DNA: TGTGCCAGCAGCCCAAAGGGTGCCGGGGAGCTGTTTTTT. Combining the CDR3 with reference TRBV7-3 and TRBJ2-2 gives the whole variable domain GAGVSQTPSNKVTEKGKYVELRCDPISGHTALYWYRQSLGQGPEFLIYFQGTGAADDSGLPNDRFFAVRPEGSVSTLKIQRTERGDSAVYLCASSPKGAGELFFGEGSRLTVL.

The J gene is TRBJ2-7, the V gene TRBV6-5; D may match TRBD1 or TRBD2 (6 bases each). V was cut by 3 bases and J by 2 bases, with 17 bases left in between. The germline gives CDR1 MNHEY, CDR2 SVGAGI. The CDR3 is made up of 16 amino acids. This CDR3 is CASSYREGGRAYEQYF. CDR3 coding DNA: TGTGCCAGCAGTTATCGAGAGGGGGGTAGGGCCTACGAGCAGTACTTC.

The gene calls are TRBV7-9 and TRBJ2-3; no clear D. Germline CDR1 and CDR2: SEHNR and FQNEAQ (reference sequence). Between the trimmed V and J ends, which lost 3 bases and 0 bases, there was a span of 7 bases. The CDR3 is 14 residues long. The CDR3 region has the DNA TGTGCCAGCAGCTTGGTGTCTAGCACAGATACGCAGTATTTT. This sequence encodes CASSLVSSTDTQYF.

The chain employs TRBV6-5 and TRBJ1-1; unclear D gene. The CDR3 contains 14 residues. Trimming cost V 2 bases and J 0 bases, with 7 bases left between them. Germline CDR1 and CDR2: MNHEY and SVGAGI. DNA for the CDR3: TGTGCCAGCAGTTACGGCGGGGTGAACACTGAAGCTTTCTTT. Residues: CASSYGGVNTEAFF.

The rearrangement uses TRBV6-6 and TRBJ2-7; D may match TRBD1 or TRBD2 (6 bases each). The CDR3 totals 14 residues. Germline values: CDR1 MNHNY, CDR2 SVGAGI (reference sequence). V was cut by 7 bases and J by 5 bases, with 18 bases left in between. In DNA, the CDR3 is TGTGCCAGCAATGTCGGGACGGGGGCCCACGAGCAGTACTTC. Translation: CASNVGTGAHEQYF.

This clone was seen a few times. This rearrangement joins TRBV11-3 to TRBJ2-1; 9 bases are a match to TRBD1. This CDR3 is built from 14 residues. The V segment lost 3 bases and the J segment 7 bases; nucleotides outside the gene matches: 4. Per germline, CDR1 SGHNT and CDR2 YENEEA. The CDR3 DNA is TGTGCCAGCAGCTTCGACAGGGGGTGGAATGAGCAGTTCTTC. It codes for CASSFDRGWNEQFF.

The chain links TRBV30 to TRBJ2-3, with 8 bases aligning to TRBD1. The CDR3 totals 15 residues. Trimming took 1 base from V and 2 from J; bases not matched to a gene: 5. Germline CDR1 reads GTSNPN; CDR2 reads SVGIG (reference sequence). DNA of the CDR3: TGTGCCTGGAGTGGGGCAGGGGGCCCCACAGATACGCAGTATTTT. Encoded protein: CAWSGAGGPTDTQYF.

This clone was seen more than once but under ten times. J is TRBJ2-5 and V is TRBV19; 10 nucleotides line up with TRBD2. The CDR3 is 15 residues long. The junction had 8 bases not matched to a gene; V was cut back by 5 bases and J by 5 bases. Germline CDR1 LNHDA, CDR2 SQIVND (reference sequence). The CDR3 spells CASSPVAGGWETQYF. The CDR3 DNA reads TGTGCCAGTAGTCCGGTAGCGGGAGGTTGGGAGACCCAGTACTTC.